The present entry profiles one TCR beta chain with its context. The sample belongs to a study of cytomegalovirus exposure and HLA in healthy donors. The study drew the donors from its approximately 120-subject validation cohort, separate from the approximately 700-subject first cohort. Measured with immunoSEQ multiplex PCR; TCRdb has only the in-frame clones, and not every one. The sample contains approximately 220,000 clones, 75% to 90% of which appear only once. Looked up from germline, CDR1 is ENHRY and CDR2 is SYGVKD. The junction had 10 bases not matched to a gene; V was cut back by 2 bases and J by 7 bases. The CDR3 runs to 16 residues.

The sequencing input was PBMCs. The receptor's source is a woman aged 25 to 39 in good health and CMV-seropositive. The chain combines TRBV10-3 with TRBJ1-2; 10 bases agree with TRBD1. This CDR3 reads CAISEGGTGDRSGYTF. The CDR3 DNA reads TGTGCCATCAGTGAGGGGGGGACAGGGGATCGGAGTGGCTACACCTTC.